The rows below give T cell receptor beta chains drawn from one sample of a study of a mutant IDH1 vaccine in newly diagnosed glioma. Their antigen targets remain unknown. Data came from immunoSEQ multiplex PCR; TCRdb stores just in-frame clones and leaves some out. Here the sample spans about 13,000 clones, around three quarters being singletons. Sequencing was performed on PBMCs, taken from a glioma patient whose treatment included an IDH1 peptide vaccine. The origin of the receptors is a woman aged 40 to 50 with glioma. Both conserved end residues are part of each CDR3. The D gene is left open where the match is weak. Some rows have no size entry. The others give once, few or many, or a class for an expanded clone.

CDR3nt: TGTGCCAGCAGCTCCTCCGGGCAAATCACCAACGAGCAGTACTTC
CDR3aa: CASSSSGQITNEQYF
d_gene: .
v_gene: TRBV11-1
abundance: .
j_gene: TRBJ2-7

CDR3nt: TGTGCCAGCGGACAGGGTGGTGGCAATCAGCCCCAGCATTTT
CDR3aa: CASGQGGGNQPQHF
d_gene: TRBD1
v_gene: TRBV27
abundance: .
j_gene: TRBJ1-5

CDR3nt: TGTGCCAGAAAACAGTCAGATACGCAGTATTTT
CDR3aa: CARKQSDTQYF
d_gene: .
v_gene: TRBV5-3
abundance: .
j_gene: TRBJ2-3

CDR3nt: TGTGCCAGCAGTTTACTCGGGGGCTCGGAAGAGACCCAGTACTTC
CDR3aa: CASSLLGGSEETQYF
d_gene: .
v_gene: TRBV27
abundance: few
j_gene: TRBJ2-5

CDR3nt: TGTGCCAGCAGCCAGGGGGGAGTACTGTATGAGCAGTACTTC
CDR3aa: CASSQGGVLYEQYF
d_gene: .
v_gene: TRBV4-2
abundance: .
j_gene: TRBJ2-7

CDR3nt: TGTGCCAGCAGCTTGCAGGGGGCAGCTGGCGGGGAGCTGTTTTTT
CDR3aa: CASSLQGAAGGELFF
d_gene: TRBD1
v_gene: TRBV5-4
abundance: .
j_gene: TRBJ2-2

CDR3nt: TGTGCCAGCAGCCCCCCGGCTGGGGACGAGCAGTACTTC
CDR3aa: CASSPPAGDEQYF
d_gene: .
v_gene: TRBV7-8
abundance: few
j_gene: TRBJ2-7

CDR3nt: TGCAGCGTTGAAGATCCGGGGACATATGGCTACACCTTC
CDR3aa: CSVEDPGTYGYTF
d_gene: .
v_gene: TRBV29-1
abundance: once
j_gene: TRBJ1-2

CDR3nt: TGTGCCATCAGTGACGATAGGACAGGGGTAACCTTT
CDR3aa: CAISDDRTGVTF
d_gene: TRBD1
v_gene: TRBV10-3
abundance: .
j_gene: TRBJ1-1

CDR3nt: TGCGCCAGCAGCTTGATGCAGGGGGCGTACGAGCAGTACTTC
CDR3aa: CASSLMQGAYEQYF
d_gene: TRBD1
v_gene: TRBV5-1
abundance: .
j_gene: TRBJ2-7

CDR3nt: TGTGCCAGCATCGTATCAGGGTCCGGGGCCAACGTCCTGACTTTC
CDR3aa: CASIVSGSGANVLTF
d_gene: .
v_gene: TRBV28
abundance: .
j_gene: TRBJ2-6

CDR3nt: TGCGCCAGCAGCCAATTGAGACAGGGCCCCAGCACAGATACGCAGTATTTT
CDR3aa: CASSQLRQGPSTDTQYF
d_gene: TRBD1
v_gene: TRBV5-1
abundance: .
j_gene: TRBJ2-3

CDR3nt: TGTGCCAGCAGTTGGGACAGGGGGCAAGAAAAACTGTTTTTT
CDR3aa: CASSWDRGQEKLFF
d_gene: TRBD1
v_gene: TRBV6-6
abundance: .
j_gene: TRBJ1-4

CDR3nt: TGTGCCAGTAGTAAGAGGACAGGGGGACTAACCGGGGAGCTGTTTTTT
CDR3aa: CASSKRTGGLTGELFF
d_gene: TRBD1
v_gene: TRBV19
abundance: .
j_gene: TRBJ2-2

CDR3nt: TGTGCCAGCAGCTTGGGAACCGGGACAGGGCGGTCGGGCTACACCTTC
CDR3aa: CASSLGTGTGRSGYTF
d_gene: TRBD1
v_gene: TRBV7-2
abundance: .
j_gene: TRBJ1-2

CDR3nt: TGTGCCAGCAGCTTAGGGCGCACAGGGGTTCGTGAAAAACTGTTTTTT
CDR3aa: CASSLGRTGVREKLFF
d_gene: TRBD1
v_gene: TRBV7-9
abundance: .
j_gene: TRBJ1-4

CDR3nt: TGTGCCAGCAGCTTCCGGGGTGGAAGGACTGAAGCTTTCTTT
CDR3aa: CASSFRGGRTEAFF
d_gene: .
v_gene: TRBV11-2
abundance: .
j_gene: TRBJ1-1

CDR3nt: TGCAGCGTTGGCAGGGGAGGCGAGCAGTACTTC
CDR3aa: CSVGRGGEQYF
d_gene: .
v_gene: TRBV29-1
abundance: .
j_gene: TRBJ2-7

CDR3nt: TGTGCCAGGGCGAGGGTTACTTGCCAGAGCAATCAGCCCCAGCATTTT
CDR3aa: CARARVTCQSNQPQHF
d_gene: .
v_gene: TRBV21-1
abundance: .
j_gene: TRBJ1-5

CDR3nt: TGCGCCAGCAGCCAAGAGCCGCGTACCTCCGCGGGGAACTATGGCTACACCTTC
CDR3aa: CASSQEPRTSAGNYGYTF
d_gene: .
v_gene: TRBV4-1
abundance: .
j_gene: TRBJ1-2

CDR3nt: TGTGCCAGCAGACAAGGAACCCCCGGGGTCGAGACCCTAGGCACTGAAGCTTTCTTT
CDR3aa: CASRQGTPGVETLGTEAFF
d_gene: .
v_gene: TRBV7-8
abundance: .
j_gene: TRBJ1-1

CDR3nt: TGCGCCAGCAGCTTGGACGTCGGCGGGAAGAACACTGAAGCTTTCTTT
CDR3aa: CASSLDVGGKNTEAFF
d_gene: .
v_gene: TRBV5-1
abundance: .
j_gene: TRBJ1-1

CDR3nt: TGTGCCTTAAAAACCCCCGTGCAGTCTGGGGAGCTGTTTTTT
CDR3aa: CALKTPVQSGELFF
d_gene: .
v_gene: TRBV19
abundance: .
j_gene: TRBJ2-2

CDR3nt: TGTGCCACGACCCAGGGACGCATGAGCTCCTACAATGAGCAGTTCTTC
CDR3aa: CATTQGRMSSYNEQFF
d_gene: .
v_gene: TRBV28
abundance: few
j_gene: TRBJ2-1

CDR3nt: TGTGCCAGCAGTTCTACCGGCGGGAGGAACACTGAAGCTTTCTTT
CDR3aa: CASSSTGGRNTEAFF
d_gene: .
v_gene: TRBV6-5
abundance: .
j_gene: TRBJ1-1

CDR3nt: TGTGCCAGCAGTGACCGGGACAGGGGGAATCAGCCCCAGCATTTT
CDR3aa: CASSDRDRGNQPQHF
d_gene: TRBD1
v_gene: TRBV6-1
abundance: .
j_gene: TRBJ1-5

CDR3nt: TGCAGTGCTAGAGATCGAGGCGGATTTTTTTTT
CDR3aa: CSARDRGGFFF
d_gene: .
v_gene: TRBV20-1
abundance: .
j_gene: TRBJ1-5

CDR3nt: TGTGCCAGCACGGGGACATTTGGGGGCTACACCTTC
CDR3aa: CASTGTFGGYTF
d_gene: .
v_gene: TRBV5-4
abundance: .
j_gene: TRBJ1-2

CDR3nt: TGTGCCAGCAGCGCGCTCCTAACAGGAGATACGCAGTATTTT
CDR3aa: CASSALLTGDTQYF
d_gene: .
v_gene: TRBV9
abundance: .
j_gene: TRBJ2-3

CDR3nt: TGTGCCAGCGGAGACCGGGACCTTGGGCAGTTCTTC
CDR3aa: CASGDRDLGQFF
d_gene: .
v_gene: TRBV7-9
abundance: .
j_gene: TRBJ2-1

CDR3nt: TGTGCCAGTAGTATAGAGAGGGCGGAACAGCCCCAGCATTTT
CDR3aa: CASSIERAEQPQHF
d_gene: .
v_gene: TRBV19
abundance: .
j_gene: TRBJ1-5

CDR3nt: TGTGCCAGCAGGAGTGCGGGGGGCACCGGGGAGCTGTTTTTT
CDR3aa: CASRSAGGTGELFF
d_gene: TRBD2
v_gene: TRBV6-4
abundance: .
j_gene: TRBJ2-2

CDR3nt: TGCGCCAGCAGCCAAGACGCCTCCACGGATCAGCCCCAGCATTTT
CDR3aa: CASSQDASTDQPQHF
d_gene: .
v_gene: TRBV4-1
abundance: .
j_gene: TRBJ1-5